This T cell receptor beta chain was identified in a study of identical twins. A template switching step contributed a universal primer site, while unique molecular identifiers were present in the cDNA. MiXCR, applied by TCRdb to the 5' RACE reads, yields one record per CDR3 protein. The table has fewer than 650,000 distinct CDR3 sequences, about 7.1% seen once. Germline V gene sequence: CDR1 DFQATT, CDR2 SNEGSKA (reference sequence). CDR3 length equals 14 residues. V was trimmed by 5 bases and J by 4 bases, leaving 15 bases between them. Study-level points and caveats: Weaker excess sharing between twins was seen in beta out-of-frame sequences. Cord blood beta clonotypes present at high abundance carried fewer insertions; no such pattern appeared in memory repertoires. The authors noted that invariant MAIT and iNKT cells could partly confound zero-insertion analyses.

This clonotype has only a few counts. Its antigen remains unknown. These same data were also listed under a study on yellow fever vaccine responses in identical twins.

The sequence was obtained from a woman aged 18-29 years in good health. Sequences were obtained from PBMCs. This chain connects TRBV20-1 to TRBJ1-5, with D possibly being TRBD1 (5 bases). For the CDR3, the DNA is TGCAGTGCTGGGGAGACAGCCACAAATCAGCCCCAGCATTTT. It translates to CSAGETATNQPQHF.